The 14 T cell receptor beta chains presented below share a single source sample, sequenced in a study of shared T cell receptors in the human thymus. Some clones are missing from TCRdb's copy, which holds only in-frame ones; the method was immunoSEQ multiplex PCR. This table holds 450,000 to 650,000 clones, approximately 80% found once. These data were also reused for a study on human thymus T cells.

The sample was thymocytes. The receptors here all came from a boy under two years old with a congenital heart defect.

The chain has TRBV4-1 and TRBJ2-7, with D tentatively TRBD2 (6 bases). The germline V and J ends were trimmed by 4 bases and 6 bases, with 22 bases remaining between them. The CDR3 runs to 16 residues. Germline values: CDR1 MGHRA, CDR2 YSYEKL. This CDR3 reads CASSRGTPGGGCEQYF. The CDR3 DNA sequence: TGCGCCAGCAGCCGGGGGACGCCCGGGGGTGGGTGCGAGCAGTACTTC.

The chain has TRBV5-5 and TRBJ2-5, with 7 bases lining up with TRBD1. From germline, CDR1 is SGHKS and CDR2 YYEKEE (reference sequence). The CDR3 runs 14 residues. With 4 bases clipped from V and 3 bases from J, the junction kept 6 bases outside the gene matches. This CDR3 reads CASSRGQTKETQYF. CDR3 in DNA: TGTGCCAGCAGCAGGGGACAGACCAAAGAGACCCAGTACTTC.

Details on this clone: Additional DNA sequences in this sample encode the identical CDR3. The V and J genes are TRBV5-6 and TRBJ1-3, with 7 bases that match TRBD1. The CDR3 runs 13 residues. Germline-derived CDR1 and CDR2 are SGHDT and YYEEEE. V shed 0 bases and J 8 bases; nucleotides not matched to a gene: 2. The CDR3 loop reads CASSLGQGYTIYF. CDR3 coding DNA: TGTGCCAGCAGCTTGGGACAGGGTTACACCATATATTTT.

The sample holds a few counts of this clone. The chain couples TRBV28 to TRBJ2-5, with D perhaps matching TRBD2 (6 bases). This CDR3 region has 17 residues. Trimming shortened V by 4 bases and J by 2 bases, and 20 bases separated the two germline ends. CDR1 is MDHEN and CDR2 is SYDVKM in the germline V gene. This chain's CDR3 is CASSSPDGVRGQETQYF. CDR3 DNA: TGTGCCAGCAGTTCCCCCGACGGAGTACGGGGGCAAGAGACCCAGTACTTC.

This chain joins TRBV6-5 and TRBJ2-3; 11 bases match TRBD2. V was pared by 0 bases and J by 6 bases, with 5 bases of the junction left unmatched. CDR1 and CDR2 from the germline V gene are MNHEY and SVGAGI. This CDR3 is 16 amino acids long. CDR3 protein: CASSYSILAGADTQYF. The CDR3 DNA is TGTGCCAGCAGTTACTCCATACTAGCGGGAGCCGATACGCAGTATTTT.

This CDR3 reads CASSPSLGPDSYNEQFF. The CDR3 DNA follows: TGTGCCAGTAGTCCCTCCCTTGGGCCGGACTCCTACAATGAGCAGTTCTTC. J is TRBJ2-1 and V is TRBV19; D call uncertain. Trimming pared 5 bases from V and 0 bases from J, leaving 17 bases between. From germline, CDR1 is LNHDA and CDR2 SQIVND (reference sequence). The CDR3 is 17 amino acids.

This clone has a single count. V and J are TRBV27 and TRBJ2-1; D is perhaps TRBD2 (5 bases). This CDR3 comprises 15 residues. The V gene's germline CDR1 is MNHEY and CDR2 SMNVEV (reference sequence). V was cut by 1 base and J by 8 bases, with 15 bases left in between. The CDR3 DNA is TGTGCCAGCAGTTTATGTCAGGAGCGGCGTCATGAGCAGTTCTTC. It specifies CASSLCQERRHEQFF.

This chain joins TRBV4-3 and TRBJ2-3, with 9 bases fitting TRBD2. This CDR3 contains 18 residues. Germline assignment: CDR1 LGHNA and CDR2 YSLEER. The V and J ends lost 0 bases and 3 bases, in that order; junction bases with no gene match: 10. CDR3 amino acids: CASSQDRSRLAGTDTQYF. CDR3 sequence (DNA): TGCGCCAGCAGCCAAGATCGTAGTCGGCTAGCGGGAACAGATACGCAGTATTTT.

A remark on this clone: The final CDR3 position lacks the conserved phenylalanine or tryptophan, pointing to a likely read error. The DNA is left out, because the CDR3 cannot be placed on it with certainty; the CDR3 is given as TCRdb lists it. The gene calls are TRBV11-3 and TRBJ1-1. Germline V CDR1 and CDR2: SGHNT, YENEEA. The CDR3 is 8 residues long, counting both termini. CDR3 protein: CASSAPGY.

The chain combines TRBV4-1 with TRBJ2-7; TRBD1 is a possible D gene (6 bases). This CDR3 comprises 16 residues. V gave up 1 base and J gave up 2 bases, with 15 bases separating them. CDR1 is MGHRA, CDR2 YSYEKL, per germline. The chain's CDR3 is CASSQVPRGFTYEQYF. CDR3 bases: TGCGCCAGCAGCCAAGTACCTAGGGGGTTTACCTACGAGCAGTACTTC.

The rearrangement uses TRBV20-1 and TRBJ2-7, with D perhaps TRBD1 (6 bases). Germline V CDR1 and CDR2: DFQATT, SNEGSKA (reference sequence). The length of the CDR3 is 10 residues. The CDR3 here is CSVAGDEQYF. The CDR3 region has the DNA TGCAGCGTAGCAGGGGACGAGCAGTACTTC.

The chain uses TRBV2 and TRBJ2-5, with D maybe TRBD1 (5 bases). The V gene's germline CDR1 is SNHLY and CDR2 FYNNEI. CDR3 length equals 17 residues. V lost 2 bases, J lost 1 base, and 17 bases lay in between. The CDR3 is CASSETGAGNLQETQYF. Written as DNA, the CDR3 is TGTGCCAGCAGTGAAACTGGGGCAGGGAACCTCCAAGAGACCCAGTACTTC.

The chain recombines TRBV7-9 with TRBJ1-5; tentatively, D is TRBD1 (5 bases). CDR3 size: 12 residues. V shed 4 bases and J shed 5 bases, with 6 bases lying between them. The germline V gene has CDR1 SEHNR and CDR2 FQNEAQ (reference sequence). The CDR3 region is CASSSGYQPQHF. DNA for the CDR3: TGTGCCAGCAGCTCAGGGTATCAGCCCCAGCATTTT.

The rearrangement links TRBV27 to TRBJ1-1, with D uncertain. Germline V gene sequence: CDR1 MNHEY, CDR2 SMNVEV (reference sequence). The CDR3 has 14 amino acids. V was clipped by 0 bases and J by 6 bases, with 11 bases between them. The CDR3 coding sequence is TGTGCCAGCAGTTTATCATGGCCAATCCCTGAAGCTTTCTTT. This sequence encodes CASSLSWPIPEAFF.